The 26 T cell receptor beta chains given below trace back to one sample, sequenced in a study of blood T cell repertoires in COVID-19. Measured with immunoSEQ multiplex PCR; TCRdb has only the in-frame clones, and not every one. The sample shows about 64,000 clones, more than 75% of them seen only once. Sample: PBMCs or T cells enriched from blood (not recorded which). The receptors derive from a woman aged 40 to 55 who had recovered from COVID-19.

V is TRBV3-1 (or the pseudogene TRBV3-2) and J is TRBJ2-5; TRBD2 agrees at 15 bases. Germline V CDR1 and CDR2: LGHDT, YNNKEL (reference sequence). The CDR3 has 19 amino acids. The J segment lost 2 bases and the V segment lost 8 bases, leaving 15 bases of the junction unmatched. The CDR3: CASVGRGLAGGLAQETQYF. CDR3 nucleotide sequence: TGTGCCAGCGTGGGCCGTGGACTAGCGGGGGGGTTGGCGCAAGAGACCCAGTACTTC.

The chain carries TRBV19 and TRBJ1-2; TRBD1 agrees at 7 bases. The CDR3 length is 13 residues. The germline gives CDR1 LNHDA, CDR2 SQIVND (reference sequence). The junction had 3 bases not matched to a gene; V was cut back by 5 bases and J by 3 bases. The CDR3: CASSEQGHYGYTF. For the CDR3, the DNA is TGTGCCAGTAGTGAACAGGGGCACTATGGCTACACCTTC.

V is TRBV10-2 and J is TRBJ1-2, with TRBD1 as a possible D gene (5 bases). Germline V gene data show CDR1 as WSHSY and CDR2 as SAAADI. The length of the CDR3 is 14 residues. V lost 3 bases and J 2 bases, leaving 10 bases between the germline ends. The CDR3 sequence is CASSDLGGNYGYTF. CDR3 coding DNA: TGCGCCAGCAGTGATTTGGGGGGGAACTATGGCTACACCTTC.

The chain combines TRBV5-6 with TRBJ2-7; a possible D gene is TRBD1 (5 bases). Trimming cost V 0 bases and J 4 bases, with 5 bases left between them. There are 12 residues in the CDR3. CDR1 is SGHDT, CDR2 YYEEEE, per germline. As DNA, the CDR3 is TGTGCCAGCAGCTTGGAGGGGTACGAGCAGTACTTC. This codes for CASSLEGYEQYF.

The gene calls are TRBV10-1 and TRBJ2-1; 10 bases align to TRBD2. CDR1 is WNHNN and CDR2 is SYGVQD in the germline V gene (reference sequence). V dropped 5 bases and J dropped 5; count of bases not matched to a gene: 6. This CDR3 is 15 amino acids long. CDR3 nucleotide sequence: TGCGCCAGCAGTTCGAGCGGGGGGGGAAACAATGAGCAGTTCTTC. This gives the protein CASSSSGGGNNEQFF.

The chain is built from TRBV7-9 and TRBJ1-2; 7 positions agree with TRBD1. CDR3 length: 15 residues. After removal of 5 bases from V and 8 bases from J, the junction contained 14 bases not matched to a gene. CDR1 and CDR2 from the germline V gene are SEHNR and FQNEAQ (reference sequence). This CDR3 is CASSPDITGVWGYTF. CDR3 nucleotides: TGTGCCAGCAGCCCAGACATAACAGGGGTTTGGGGCTACACCTTC. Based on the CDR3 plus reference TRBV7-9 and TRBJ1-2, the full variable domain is DTGVSQNPRHKITKRGQNVTFRCDPISEHNRLYWYRQTLGQGPEFLTYFQNEAQLEKSRLLSDRFSAERPKGSFSTLEIQRTEQGDSAMYLCASSPDITGVWGYTFGSGTRLTVV.

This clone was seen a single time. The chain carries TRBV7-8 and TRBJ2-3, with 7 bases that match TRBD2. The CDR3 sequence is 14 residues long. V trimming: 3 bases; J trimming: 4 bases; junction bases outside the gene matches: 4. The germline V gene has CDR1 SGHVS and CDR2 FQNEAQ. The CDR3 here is CASSFLTSSDTQYF. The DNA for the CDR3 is TGTGCCAGCAGCTTTTTGACTAGCTCAGATACGCAGTATTTT.

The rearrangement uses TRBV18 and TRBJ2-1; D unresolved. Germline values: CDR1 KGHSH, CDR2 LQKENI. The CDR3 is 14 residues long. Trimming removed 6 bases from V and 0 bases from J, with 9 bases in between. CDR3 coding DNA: TGTGCCAGCTCTCGCGAAAGCTCCTACAATGAGCAGTTCTTC. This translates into CASSRESSYNEQFF.

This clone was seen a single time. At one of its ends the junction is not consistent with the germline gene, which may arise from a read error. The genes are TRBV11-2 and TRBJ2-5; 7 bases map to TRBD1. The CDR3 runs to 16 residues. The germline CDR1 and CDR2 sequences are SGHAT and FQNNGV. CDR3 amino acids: CASGLRGGKGGETQYF. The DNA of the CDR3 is TGTGCCAGCGGCTTAAGAGGCGGTAAAGGGGGCGAGACCCAGTACTTC. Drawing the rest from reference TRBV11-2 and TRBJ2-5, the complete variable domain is EAGVAQSPRYKIIEKRQSVAFWCNPISGHATLYWYQQILGQGPKLLIQFQNNGVVDDSQLPKDRFSAERLKGVDSTLKIQPAKLEDSAVYLCASGLRGGKGGETQYFGPGTRLLVL.

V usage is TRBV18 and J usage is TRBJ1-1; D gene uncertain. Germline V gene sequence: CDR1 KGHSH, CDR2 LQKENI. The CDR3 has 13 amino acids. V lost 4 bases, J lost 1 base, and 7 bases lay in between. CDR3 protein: CASSREGNTEAFF. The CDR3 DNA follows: TGTGCCAGCTCACGCGAGGGGAACACTGAAGCTTTCTTT.

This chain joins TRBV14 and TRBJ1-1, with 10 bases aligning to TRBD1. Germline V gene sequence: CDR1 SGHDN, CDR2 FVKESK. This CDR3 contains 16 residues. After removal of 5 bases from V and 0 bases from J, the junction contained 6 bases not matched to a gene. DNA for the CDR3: TGTGCCAGCAGCGTTCCGGGACAGGGGATGAACACTGAAGCTTTCTTT. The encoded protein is CASSVPGQGMNTEAFF.

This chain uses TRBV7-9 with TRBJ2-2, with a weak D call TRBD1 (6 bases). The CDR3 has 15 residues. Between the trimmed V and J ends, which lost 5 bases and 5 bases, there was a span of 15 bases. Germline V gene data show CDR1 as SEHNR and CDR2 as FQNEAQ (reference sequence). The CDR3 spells CASSPNRVRTGELFF. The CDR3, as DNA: TGTGCCAGCAGCCCCAACAGGGTTAGGACCGGGGAGCTGTTTTTT.

CDR3: CASSHRTSGGRGDTQYF. The CDR3 DNA reads as TGTGCCAGCAGCCACCGGACTAGCGGGGGGCGGGGAGATACGCAGTATTTT. The chain has TRBV3-1 (or the pseudogene TRBV3-2) and TRBJ2-3; 14 bases fit TRBD2. This CDR3 comprises 17 residues. V lost 3 bases and J lost 5; bases outside the gene matches: 7. Germline V gene lookup returns CDR1 LGHDT and CDR2 YNNKEL (reference sequence).

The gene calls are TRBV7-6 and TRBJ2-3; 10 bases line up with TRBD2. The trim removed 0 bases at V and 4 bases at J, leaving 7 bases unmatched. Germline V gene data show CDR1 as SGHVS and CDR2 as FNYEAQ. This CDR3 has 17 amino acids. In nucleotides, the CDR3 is TGTGCCAGCAGCTTAGCGTTCCCAGCGGGGGGGTCAGATACGCAGTATTTT. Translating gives CASSLAFPAGGSDTQYF.

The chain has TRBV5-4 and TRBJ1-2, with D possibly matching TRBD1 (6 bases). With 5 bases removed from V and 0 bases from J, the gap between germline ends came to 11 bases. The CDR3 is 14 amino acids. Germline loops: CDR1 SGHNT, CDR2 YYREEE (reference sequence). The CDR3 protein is CASRVGGANYGYTF. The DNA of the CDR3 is TGTGCCAGCAGGGTAGGGGGGGCTAACTATGGCTACACCTTC.

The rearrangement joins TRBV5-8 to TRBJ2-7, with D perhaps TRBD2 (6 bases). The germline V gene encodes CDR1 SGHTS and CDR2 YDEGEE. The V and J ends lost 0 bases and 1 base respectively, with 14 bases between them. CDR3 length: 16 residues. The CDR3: CASSLVTPGTSYEQYF. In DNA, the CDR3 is TGTGCCAGCAGCTTGGTTACCCCCGGGACTTCCTACGAGCAGTACTTC.

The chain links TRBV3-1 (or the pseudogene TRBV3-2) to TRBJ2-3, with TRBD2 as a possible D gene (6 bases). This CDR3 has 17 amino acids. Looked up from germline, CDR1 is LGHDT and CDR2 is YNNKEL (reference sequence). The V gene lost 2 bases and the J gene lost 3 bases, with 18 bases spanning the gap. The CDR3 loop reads CASSQLVGTFVTDTQYF. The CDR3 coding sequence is TGTGCCAGCAGCCAATTAGTAGGGACTTTTGTTACAGATACGCAGTATTTT.

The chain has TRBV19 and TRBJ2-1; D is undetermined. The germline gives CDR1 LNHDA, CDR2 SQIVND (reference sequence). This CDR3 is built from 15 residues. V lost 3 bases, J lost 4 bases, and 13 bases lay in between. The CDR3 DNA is TGTGCCAGTAGTATCCACTCCCCCTCTTACAATGAGCAGTTCTTC. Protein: CASSIHSPSYNEQFF.

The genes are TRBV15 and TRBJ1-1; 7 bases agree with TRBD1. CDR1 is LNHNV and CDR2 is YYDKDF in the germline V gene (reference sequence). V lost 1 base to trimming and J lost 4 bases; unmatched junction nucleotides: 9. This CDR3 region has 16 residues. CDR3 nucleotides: TGTGCCACCAGCAGAGCGCGGACAGGCCTGGGCACTGAAGCTTTCTTT. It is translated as CATSRARTGLGTEAFF.

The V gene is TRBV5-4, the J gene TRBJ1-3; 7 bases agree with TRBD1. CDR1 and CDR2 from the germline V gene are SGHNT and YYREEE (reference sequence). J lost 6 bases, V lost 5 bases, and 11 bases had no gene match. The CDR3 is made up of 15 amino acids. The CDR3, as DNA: TGTGCCAGCAGAGAAGATCGACAGGGCCTAAACACCATATATTTT. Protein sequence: CASREDRQGLNTIYF.

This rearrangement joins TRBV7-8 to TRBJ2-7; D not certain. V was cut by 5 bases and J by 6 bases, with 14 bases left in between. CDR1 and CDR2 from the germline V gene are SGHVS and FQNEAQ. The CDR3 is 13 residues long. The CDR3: CASSPVGQAEQYF. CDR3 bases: TGTGCCAGCAGCCCCGTAGGCCAGGCCGAGCAGTACTTC.

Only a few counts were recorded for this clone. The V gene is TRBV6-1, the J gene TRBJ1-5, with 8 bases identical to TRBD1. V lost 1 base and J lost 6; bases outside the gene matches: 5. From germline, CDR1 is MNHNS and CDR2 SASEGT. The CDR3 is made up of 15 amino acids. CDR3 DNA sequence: TGTGCCAGCAGTGAAGACACAGGGGGAGGTCAGCCCCAGCATTTT. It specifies CASSEDTGGGQPQHF.

CDR3 sequence (DNA): TGTGCCAGCAGTTCTTCAGGGGGCTGGTCCGGGGAGCTGTTTTTT. Its protein is CASSSSGGWSGELFF. The chain joins TRBV27 to TRBJ2-2, with 8 bases matching TRBD1. The V gene's germline CDR1 is MNHEY and CDR2 SMNVEV (reference sequence). The CDR3 has 15 residues. V lost 4 bases and J lost 6; bases outside the gene matches: 7.

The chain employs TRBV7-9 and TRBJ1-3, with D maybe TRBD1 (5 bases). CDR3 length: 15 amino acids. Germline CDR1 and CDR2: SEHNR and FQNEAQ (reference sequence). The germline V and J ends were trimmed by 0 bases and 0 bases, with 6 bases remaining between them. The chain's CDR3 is CASSLAGGSGNTIYF. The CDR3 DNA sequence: TGTGCCAGCAGCTTAGCGGGGGGCTCTGGAAACACCATATATTTT.

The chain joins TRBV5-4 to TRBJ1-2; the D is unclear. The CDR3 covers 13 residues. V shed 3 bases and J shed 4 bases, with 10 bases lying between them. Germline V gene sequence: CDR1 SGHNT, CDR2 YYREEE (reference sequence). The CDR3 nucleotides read TGTGCCAGCAGCTGGAGGGCGGCCTATGGCTACACCTTC. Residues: CASSWRAAYGYTF.

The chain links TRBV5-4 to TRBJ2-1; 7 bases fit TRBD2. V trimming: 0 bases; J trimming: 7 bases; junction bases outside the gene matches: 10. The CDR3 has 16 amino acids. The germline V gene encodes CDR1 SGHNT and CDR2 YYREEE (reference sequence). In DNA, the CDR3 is TGTGCCAGCAGCTTGGCGGGGGGATCGGGTACTAATGAGCAGTTCTTC. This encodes CASSLAGGSGTNEQFF.